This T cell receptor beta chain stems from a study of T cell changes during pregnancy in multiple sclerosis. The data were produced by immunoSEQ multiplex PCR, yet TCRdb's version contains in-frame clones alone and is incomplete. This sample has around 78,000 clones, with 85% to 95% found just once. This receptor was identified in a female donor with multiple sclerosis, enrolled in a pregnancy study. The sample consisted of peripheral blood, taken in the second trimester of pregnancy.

In DNA form, the CDR3 reads TGTGCCAGCAGCTTAAGTTCGGGGGAGACCCAGTACTTC. This codes for CASSLSSGETQYF. The genes are TRBV7-6 and TRBJ2-5; a weak D match, TRBD2 (5 bases). CDR1 SGHVS and CDR2 FNYEAQ come from the germline V gene. V lost 2 bases to trimming and J lost 5 bases, with 9 bases between them. The CDR3 has 13 residues.